The present T cell receptor beta chain was sequenced within a study of control samples from healthy donors and cancer patients. Using immunoSEQ multiplex PCR, the repertoire was profiled, and TCRdb retains in-frame clones only, with some absent. The sample has around 120,000 clones; just over 90% are singletons. The source is a man between 50 and 59 years old with head and neck cancer. The sample taken for sequencing was PBMCs.

DNA for the CDR3: TGTGCCAGCAGTGAATATACAGGGGACGGCTACACCTTC. This sequence encodes CASSEYTGDGYTF. The chain recombines TRBV6-1 with TRBJ1-2; TRBD1 matches at 7 bases. Unmatched junction bases numbered 5, after V lost 2 bases and J lost 8 bases. CDR1 and CDR2 from the germline V gene are MNHNS and SASEGT. The CDR3 length is 13 residues.